These 9 T cell receptor beta chains came from one sample sequenced in a study of cytomegalovirus exposure and HLA in healthy donors. The PCR was carried out with 60 Vbeta primers and 13 Jbeta primers. Measured with immunoSEQ multiplex PCR; TCRdb has only the in-frame clones, and not every one. The profile covers around 120,000 clones, with nearly 65% appearing a single time and more than 8.5% taken by the ten largest. Sequencing was done on a sample of PBMCs. The receptors derive from a man aged 35 to 55 in good health and CMV-seropositive.

The CDR3 sequence: CASSFGLAGGDYEQYF. The CDR3 bases are TGTGCCAGCAGCTTCGGACTAGCGGGGGGAGACTACGAGCAGTACTTC. This chain connects TRBV7-8 to TRBJ2-7; 14 bases line up with TRBD2. This CDR3 is 16 amino acids long. The V gene end was trimmed by 3 bases and the J gene end by 3 bases; junction bases not matched to a gene: 4. The germline V gene has CDR1 SGHVS and CDR2 FQNEAQ.

The sample holds a few counts of this clone. The V and J genes are TRBV18 and TRBJ2-3, with TRBD2 matching 9 bases. The CDR3 loop spans 15 amino acids. After removal of 4 bases from V and 5 bases from J, the junction contained 7 bases not matched to a gene. Germline V lookup: CDR1 KGHSH, CDR2 LQKENI. The CDR3 DNA sequence: TGTGCCAGCTCACGGGCGGGAGGGCCGGGAGATACGCAGTATTTT. This translates into CASSRAGGPGDTQYF.

The chain carries TRBV5-8 and TRBJ2-3; D is unresolved. Germline V lookup: CDR1 SGHTS, CDR2 YDEGEE. Trimming took 5 bases from V and 4 from J, leaving 11 bases between them. This CDR3 is built from 13 residues. CDR3 sequence reads: CASSFRGADTQYF. The CDR3 nucleotides read TGTGCCAGCAGTTTTCGCGGAGCAGATACGCAGTATTTT. The whole variable domain, filled in from reference TRBV5-8 and TRBJ2-3, reads EAGVTQSPTHLIKTRGQQATLRCSPISGHTSVYWYQQALGLGLQFLLWYDEGEERNRGNFPPRFSGRQFPNYSSELNVNALELEDSALYLCASSFRGADTQYFGPGTRLTVL.

This clone was counted a few times. V is TRBV2 and J is TRBJ1-5; 7 bases agree with TRBD1. Germline V CDR1 and CDR2: SNHLY, FYNNEI. V was pared by 0 bases and J by 4 bases, with 3 bases of the junction left unmatched. The CDR3 runs 15 residues. CDR3 region: CASSEAQGKNQPQHF. CDR3 nucleotide sequence: TGTGCCAGCAGTGAAGCACAGGGGAAAAATCAGCCCCAGCATTTT.

CDR3 residues: CAIRDTSYEQYF. The DNA of the CDR3 is TGTGCCATCCGGGACACATCCTACGAGCAGTACTTC. V gene TRBV10-3 combines with J gene TRBJ2-7, with a possible D match to TRBD1 (6 bases). CDR3 length equals 12 residues. V gave up 8 bases and J gave up 1 base, with 9 bases separating them. CDR1 ENHRY and CDR2 SYGVKD come from the germline V gene.

The rearrangement links TRBV5-1 to TRBJ2-3; the D gene is possibly TRBD2 (5 bases). The V and J ends lost 2 bases and 0 bases respectively, with 10 bases between them. The CDR3 sequence is 15 residues long. The germline CDR1 and CDR2 sequences are SGHRS and YFSETQ. The CDR3 nucleotides are TGCGCCAGCAGCTTTGGCGGGTTAAGCACAGATACGCAGTATTTT. Translating gives CASSFGGLSTDTQYF.

This clone showed up just once. V usage is TRBV21-1 and J usage is TRBJ2-7; the table's D gene call, TRBD2, was not cross checked with the DNA. TRBV21-1 is a pseudogene locus. CDR3 length: 16 amino acids. The CDR3 spells CASSNGSEDRFNEQYF. The DNA of the CDR3 is TGTGCCAGCAGCAATGGCTCGGAGGATAGGTTTAACGAGCAGTACTTC.

This clone was observed a few times. The rearrangement joins TRBV10-3 to TRBJ1-1; D may be TRBD1 (6 bases). The V gene lost 1 base and the J gene lost 0 bases, with 9 bases spanning the gap. Looked up from germline, CDR1 is ENHRY and CDR2 is SYGVKD. This CDR3 is 15 amino acids long. The CDR3 loop is CAISEYRTVNTEAFF. The CDR3 DNA reads TGTGCCATCAGTGAGTACAGGACAGTGAACACTGAAGCTTTCTTT.

The genes are TRBV6-1 and TRBJ2-1; 9 nucleotides agree with TRBD2. The germline gives CDR1 MNHNS, CDR2 SASEGT. Losses at the gene ends were 4 bases for V and 4 bases for J; bases not matched to a gene: 11. The CDR3 covers 17 residues. The CDR3 protein is CASSVIMTSGMYNEQFF. The CDR3 nucleotides are TGTGCCAGCAGTGTCATAATGACTAGCGGAATGTACAATGAGCAGTTCTTC.